This passage covers 8 T cell receptor beta chains from one sample sequenced in a study of blood T cells in healthy people across ages. Together with a sample-barcoded 5' primer, a J-beta primer mix was included in a second PCR lasting about 6 to 11 cycles. MiXCR was run by TCRdb on the 5' RACE reads, yielding one entry per CDR3 protein. The sample holds about 830,000 distinct CDR3 sequences, around 68% seen once. The specimen was blood. Receptor source: a man aged 25 to 40 in good health.

This clonotype was counted at least ten times. The V gene is TRBV7-2, the J gene TRBJ2-5; 8 bases are shared with TRBD2. The CDR3 covers 15 residues. V lost 3 bases, J lost 5 bases, and 8 bases stayed unmatched. CDR1 SGHTA and CDR2 FQGNSA come from the germline V gene. This CDR3 reads CASSFTGGPVETQYF. Here the CDR3 DNA reads TGTGCCAGCAGCTTCACGGGGGGGCCTGTGGAGACCCAGTACTTC.

This chain links TRBV12-3 or TRBV12-4 with TRBJ1-4; no clear D. The CDR3 runs 14 residues. V lost 1 base and J lost 4, with 7 bases in between. The CDR3 region is CASSLDGDNEKLFF. The CDR3 bases are TGTGCCAGCAGTTTAGATGGAGATAATGAAAAACTGTTTTTT.

This chain links TRBV7-2 with TRBJ2-1; a weak D match, TRBD1 (5 bases). V lost 5 bases and J lost 4, with 9 bases in between. The germline CDR1 and CDR2 sequences are SGHTA and FQGNSA. The CDR3 length is 13 residues. The DNA of the CDR3 is TGTGCCAGCAGCCGACAGAAATACAATGAGCAGTTCTTC. Protein: CASSRQKYNEQFF.

Concerning this clonotype itself: This may stem from a read error, because a much larger clone lies one nucleotide away. V usage is TRBV10-3 and J usage is TRBJ2-7, with no clear D. The length of the CDR3 is 12 residues. Germline CDR1 is ENHRY and CDR2 is SYGVKD. CDR3: CAISGPDYERYF. DNA for the CDR3: TGTGCCATCAGTGGGCCGGATTACGAGCGGTACTTC.

The chain is built from TRBV12-3 or TRBV12-4 and TRBJ2-3; TRBD2 agrees at 11 bases. Germline trimming cut 7 bases from V and 0 bases from J; bases unmatched to any gene: 3. The CDR3 has 15 residues. The CDR3 region is CASTSSGGSTDTQYF. In DNA, the CDR3 is TGTGCCAGCACTTCTAGCGGGGGGAGCACAGATACGCAGTATTTT.

The chain joins TRBV7-9 to TRBJ1-2; D possibly corresponds to TRBD1 (5 bases). This CDR3 comprises 13 residues. Trimming shortened V by 3 bases and J by 8 bases, and 13 bases separated the two germline ends. CDR1 and CDR2 from the germline V gene are SEHNR and FQNEAQ (reference sequence). CDR3 nucleotides: TGTGCCAGCAGCTTGGGGGAAAAGGGGGGCTACACCTTC. Its protein product is CASSLGEKGGYTF.

V gene TRBV4-1 combines with J gene TRBJ1-5; D is perhaps TRBD1 (5 bases). This CDR3 region has 15 residues. V dropped 3 bases and J dropped 8 bases, with 17 bases sitting between them. Per germline, CDR1 MGHRA and CDR2 YSYEKL. CDR3 protein: CASSQGFDGTEPQHF. In DNA form, the CDR3 reads TGCGCCAGCAGCCAGGGCTTCGACGGGACGGAGCCCCAGCATTTT.

In this sample, this clonotype turned up many times. The rearrangement joins TRBV29-1 to TRBJ2-7, with TRBD1 identical over 7 bases. Germline values: CDR1 SQVTM, CDR2 ANQGSEA. The CDR3 extends over 12 amino acids. The CDR3 sequence: CSDRGDSNEQYF. The DNA of the CDR3 is TGCAGTGATAGAGGGGACAGCAACGAGCAGTACTTC.